The present T cell receptor (beta chain) was sequenced within a study of blood T cells in healthy people across ages. Overall study results and limits: The long-lived group displayed more naive CD4+ cells, plus higher diversity, than the aged donors did.

The sample holds a few counts of this clonotype. The target antigen is unknown. CDR3 length equals 14 residues. The V end lost 0 bases, the J end lost 6 bases, and 12 bases lay between the germline ends. Germline CDR1 and CDR2: MNHEY and SVGEGT. Each sample yielded at least 6 micrograms of PBMC total RNA. Alongside a J-beta primer mix, a sample-barcoded 5' primer served in a second PCR lasting about 7 to 11 cycles. A template-switch adaptor containing 12 random nucleotides labeled each cDNA molecule. TCRdb reprocessed the 5' RACE reads with MiXCR, giving one entry per CDR3 protein. The data show hundreds of thousands of distinct CDR3 sequences, 25% to 30% seen once.

This chain connects TRBV6-2 or TRBV6-3 to TRBJ2-7; D is tentatively TRBD1 or TRBD2 (5 bases each). This receptor was identified in a woman older than 75 in good health. The specimen was blood. CDR3 bases: TGTGCCAGCAGTTACTCGTGGGACCCGGGCGAGCAGTACTTC. Its translation is CASSYSWDPGEQYF.